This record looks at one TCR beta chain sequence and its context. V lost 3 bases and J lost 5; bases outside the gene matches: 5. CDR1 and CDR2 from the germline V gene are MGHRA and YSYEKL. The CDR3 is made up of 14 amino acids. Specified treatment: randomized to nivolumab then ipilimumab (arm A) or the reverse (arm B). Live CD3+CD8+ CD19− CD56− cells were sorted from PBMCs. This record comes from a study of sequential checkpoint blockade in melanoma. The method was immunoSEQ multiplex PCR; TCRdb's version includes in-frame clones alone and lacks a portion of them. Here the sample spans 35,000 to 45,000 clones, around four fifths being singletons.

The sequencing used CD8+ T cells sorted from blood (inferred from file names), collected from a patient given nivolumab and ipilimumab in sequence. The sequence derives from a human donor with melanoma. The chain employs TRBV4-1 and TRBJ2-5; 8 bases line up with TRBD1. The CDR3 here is CASSQLTGVETQYF. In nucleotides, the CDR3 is TGCGCCAGCAGCCAGCTGACAGGGGTTGAGACCCAGTACTTC.